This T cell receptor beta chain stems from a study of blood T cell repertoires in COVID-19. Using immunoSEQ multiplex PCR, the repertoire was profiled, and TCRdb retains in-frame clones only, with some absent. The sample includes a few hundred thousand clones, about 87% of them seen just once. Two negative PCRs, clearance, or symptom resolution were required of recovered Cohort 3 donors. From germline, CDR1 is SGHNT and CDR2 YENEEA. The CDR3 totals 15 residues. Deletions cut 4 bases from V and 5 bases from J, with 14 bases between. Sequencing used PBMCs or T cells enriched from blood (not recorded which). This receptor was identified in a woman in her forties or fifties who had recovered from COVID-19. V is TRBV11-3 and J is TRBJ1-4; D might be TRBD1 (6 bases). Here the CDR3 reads CASSSGTTENEKLFF. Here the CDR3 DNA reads TGTGCCAGCAGCTCAGGGACAACGGAGAATGAAAAACTGTTTTTT. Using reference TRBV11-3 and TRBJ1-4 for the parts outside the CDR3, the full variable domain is EAGVVQSPRYKIIEKKQPVAFWCNPISGHNTLYWYLQNLGQGPELLIRYENEEAVDDSQLPKDRFSAERLKGVDSTLKIQPAELGDSAVYLCASSSGTTENEKLFFGSGTQLSVL.